This TCR beta chain originates from a study of cytomegalovirus exposure and HLA in healthy donors. Study conclusions and caveats: Earlier analysis looked at TCR beta V segments, and most were productive about 90% or about 30% of the time.

A remark on this clone: Its antigen is not known.

V was trimmed by 1 base and J by 0 bases, leaving 7 bases between them. The CDR3 covers 15 residues. The germline V gene has CDR1 SGHTA and CDR2 FQGTGA. The PCR had 60 Vbeta and 13 Jbeta primers. Sequencing used immunoSEQ multiplex PCR; TCRdb keeps in-frame clones, though not all of them. Among 200,000 to 250,000 clones listed, roughly four fifths were seen once. This receptor was identified in a woman aged 60-75 years in good health and CMV-seropositive. The V gene is TRBV7-3, the J gene TRBJ2-1; D gene ambiguous. Source material: PBMCs. The CDR3 is CASSLIMSSYNEQFF. For the CDR3, the DNA is TGTGCCAGCAGCTTAATTATGAGCTCCTACAATGAGCAGTTCTTC. Together with reference TRBV7-3 and TRBJ2-1, the CDR3 gives the full variable domain: GAGVSQTPSNKVTEKGKYVELRCDPISGHTALYWYRQSLGQGPEFLIYFQGTGAADDSGLPNDRFFAVRPEGSVSTLKIQRTERGDSAVYLCASSLIMSSYNEQFFGPGTRLTVL.